These 22 T cell receptor beta chains originate from one sample sequenced in a study of T cells after somatic rescue of genetic block. The table came from immunoSEQ multiplex PCR; TCRdb's copy has only in-frame clones and leaves some out. This table holds tens of thousands of clones, approximately 90% found once. Sequencing input: peripheral blood mononuclear cells (PBMCs). The receptors were sampled from a man in his forties.

This rearrangement joins TRBV30 to TRBJ1-3; a possible D gene is TRBD1 (5 bases). Deletions cut 2 bases from V and 0 bases from J, with 8 bases between. This CDR3 spans 14 amino acids. The germline gives CDR1 GTSNPN, CDR2 SVGIG (reference sequence). The CDR3 nucleotides read TGTGCCTGGAGTCGAGGGGCCTCTGGAAACACCATATATTTT. Amino acid sequence: CAWSRGASGNTIYF.

V usage is TRBV19 and J usage is TRBJ2-1; the D gene is possibly TRBD1 (6 bases). CDR3 length equals 14 residues. With 9 bases removed from V and 7 bases from J, the gap between germline ends came to 19 bases. Looked up from germline, CDR1 is LNHDA and CDR2 is SQIVND (reference sequence). CDR3 region: CASSQGPGVNEQFF. The CDR3, as DNA: TGTGCCAGCTCTCAGGGGCCTGGAGTGAATGAGCAGTTCTTC.

The V gene is TRBV25-1, the J gene TRBJ2-1; tentatively, D is TRBD2 (5 bases). CDR3 length: 12 residues. Germline V gene data show CDR1 as MGHDK and CDR2 as SYGVNS. Trimming removed 6 bases at V and 7 bases at J, with 10 bases between. In nucleotides, the CDR3 is TGTGCCAGCAGGGACTTCTTAAATGAGCAGTTCTTC. As protein: CASRDFLNEQFF.

V usage is TRBV15 and J usage is TRBJ2-1; weak D call: TRBD2 (7 bases). This CDR3 has 17 amino acids. V was trimmed by 3 bases and J by 4 bases, leaving 19 bases between them. Looked up from germline, CDR1 is LNHNV and CDR2 is YYDKDF (reference sequence). The CDR3 DNA reads TGTGCCACCAGCAGCCACGGGGGGAGGGACAAATACAATGAGCAGTTCTTC. Amino acids: CATSSHGGRDKYNEQFF.

J is TRBJ2-2 and V is TRBV7-8, with D unclear. Germline V gene lookup returns CDR1 SGHVS and CDR2 FQNEAQ. Trimming stripped 1 base from V and 4 bases from J, with 13 bases between. The length of the CDR3 is 16 residues. CDR3 coding DNA: TGTGCCAGCAGCTTAGTGGTAGTACTGGGCACCGGGGAGCTGTTTTTT. This encodes CASSLVVVLGTGELFF. The full variable domain, its missing parts supplied by reference TRBV7-8 and TRBJ2-2, is GAGVSQSPRYKVAKRGQDVALRCDPISGHVSLFWYQQALGQGPEFLTYFQNEAQLDKSGLPSDRFFAERPEGSVSTLKIQRTQQEDSAVYLCASSLVVVLGTGELFFGEGSRLTVL.

This clone appeared once. The chain recombines TRBV6-6 with TRBJ1-5; 7 bases fit TRBD1. The CDR3 sequence is 14 residues long. Germline V lookup: CDR1 MNHNY, CDR2 SVGAGI (reference sequence). The J segment lost 1 base and the V segment lost 6 bases, leaving 3 bases of the junction unmatched. The CDR3 sequence: CASRTQGSNQPQHF. The CDR3 DNA follows: TGTGCCAGCAGGACACAGGGGAGCAATCAGCCCCAGCATTTT.

This chain joins TRBV6-6 and TRBJ1-1; TRBD1 is a possible D gene (5 bases). The CDR3 has 13 amino acids. With 3 bases removed from V and 3 bases from J, the gap between germline ends came to 8 bases. CDR1 and CDR2 from the germline V gene are MNHNY and SVGAGI (reference sequence). CDR3 sequence (DNA): TGTGCCAGCAGTTATGACAGTGACACTGAAGCTTTCTTT. This encodes CASSYDSDTEAFF.

J is TRBJ2-2 and V is TRBV30, with 11 bases that match TRBD1. The CDR3 consists of 15 residues. From germline, CDR1 is GTSNPN and CDR2 SVGIG (reference sequence). V lost 2 bases and J lost 4; bases outside the gene matches: 3. The CDR3 loop is CAWSSGTGGTGELFF. CDR3 DNA: TGTGCCTGGAGTTCCGGGACAGGGGGCACCGGGGAGCTGTTTTTT. The whole variable domain, filled in from reference TRBV30 and TRBJ2-2, reads SQTIHQWPATLVQPVGSPLSLECTVEGTSNPNLYWYRQAAGRGLQLLFYSVGIGQISSEVPQNLSASRPQDRQFILSSKKLLLSDSGFYLCAWSSGTGGTGELFFGEGSRLTVL.

V usage is TRBV2 and J usage is TRBJ2-7, with no clear D. This CDR3 region has 14 residues. Germline loops: CDR1 SNHLY, CDR2 FYNNEI. The V and J ends lost 6 bases and 2 bases respectively, with 14 bases between them. This chain's CDR3 is CASSQPLGTYEQYF. CDR3 sequence (DNA): TGTGCCAGCAGCCAACCTTTGGGAACCTACGAGCAGTACTTC.

The chain carries TRBV27 and TRBJ2-2; possibly TRBD2 for D (5 bases). The V end lost 5 bases, the J end lost 9 bases, and 13 bases lay between the germline ends. There are 13 residues in the CDR3. The germline V gene has CDR1 MNHEY and CDR2 SMNVEV (reference sequence). CDR3 protein: CASSEGGDRELFF. CDR3 DNA: TGTGCCAGCAGTGAAGGAGGCGACCGGGAGCTGTTTTTT.

The chain joins TRBV28 to TRBJ1-5; D is undetermined. Germline V gene data show CDR1 as MDHEN and CDR2 as SYDVKM. This CDR3 spans 16 amino acids. Trimming left V 4 bases short and J 3 bases short, with 16 bases between. The CDR3 nucleotides read TGTGCCAGCAGTTCCGTCACCCCGAGATTCAATCAGCCCCAGCATTTT. As protein: CASSSVTPRFNQPQHF. Full variable domain (outside the CDR3, taken from reference TRBV28 and TRBJ1-5): DVKVTQSSRYLVKRTGEKVFLECVQDMDHENMFWYRQDPGLGLRLIYFSYDVKMKEKGDIPEGYSVSREKKERFSLILESASTNQTSMYLCASSSVTPRFNQPQHFGDGTRLSIL.

The chain combines TRBV5-1 with TRBJ1-3, with no clear D. The CDR3 is made up of 15 amino acids. Germline CDR1 SGHRS, CDR2 YFSETQ. Trimming shortened V by 0 bases and J by 0 bases, and 7 bases separated the two germline ends. CDR3 nucleotide sequence: TGCGCCAGCAGCTTGGCCGCCTCCTCTGGAAACACCATATATTTT. As protein: CASSLAASSGNTIYF.

This chain connects TRBV6-6 to TRBJ2-7, with 8 bases lining up with TRBD1. J gave up 5 bases and V 7 bases, and 7 bases lay outside the gene matches. Germline CDR1 reads MNHNY; CDR2 reads SVGAGI (reference sequence). This CDR3 has 13 amino acids. This CDR3 is CASTRTGNNEQYF. CDR3 DNA: TGTGCCAGCACCCGGACAGGGAATAACGAGCAGTACTTC.

This rearrangement joins TRBV28 to TRBJ2-2; the match to TRBD1 covers 7 bases. The CDR3 is 21 residues long. The V segment lost 4 bases and the J segment 7 bases; nucleotides outside the gene matches: 27. CDR1 and CDR2 from the germline V gene are MDHEN and SYDVKM. The CDR3, as DNA: TGTGCCAGCAGTTCGCTCCGGACGAAGGGGACAGTTGGGGCCAAGATCGGGGAGCTGTTTTTT. This sequence encodes CASSSLRTKGTVGAKIGELFF.

The DNA of the CDR3 is TGTGCCAGCAGCTTGGGGCTAGGATTTCGGAACACTGAAGCTTTCTTT. Translated: CASSLGLGFRNTEAFF. V usage is TRBV5-4 and J usage is TRBJ1-1; no firm D call. CDR3 length: 16 amino acids. Between the trimmed V and J ends, which lost 0 bases and 1 base, there was a span of 13 bases. Germline assignment: CDR1 SGHNT and CDR2 YYREEE (reference sequence).

The rearrangement links TRBV7-9 to TRBJ2-1; TRBD2 agrees at 9 bases. The CDR3 spans 15 residues. Losses at the gene ends were 2 bases for V and 8 bases for J; bases not matched to a gene: 7. Germline V gives CDR1 SEHNR, CDR2 FQNEAQ (reference sequence). The CDR3 spells CASSLRRLAVDEQFF. Written as DNA, the CDR3 is TGTGCCAGCAGCTTAAGACGACTAGCGGTTGATGAGCAGTTCTTC.

The chain combines TRBV27 with TRBJ2-5, with a possible D match to TRBD1 (6 bases). CDR1 is MNHEY, CDR2 SMNVEV, per germline (reference sequence). This CDR3 spans 13 amino acids. V dropped 5 bases and J dropped 5 bases, with 12 bases sitting between them. Written as DNA, the CDR3 is TGTGCCAGCAGTCAGACAGGACCCGAGACCCAGTACTTC. Protein product: CASSQTGPETQYF.

This chain connects TRBV5-1 to TRBJ2-2; D might be TRBD1 (6 bases). CDR1 is SGHRS, CDR2 YFSETQ, per germline. The CDR3 runs 17 residues. V was shortened by 4 bases and J by 1 base, with 17 bases between the two germline ends. The CDR3 is CASSLIPGAVNTGELFF. Here the CDR3 DNA reads TGCGCCAGCAGCCTGATCCCAGGGGCAGTGAACACCGGGGAGCTGTTTTTT.

This rearrangement joins TRBV27 to TRBJ2-7; D unresolved. The CDR3 sequence is 12 residues long. Germline lookup yields CDR1 MNHEY and CDR2 SMNVEV (reference sequence). Deletions cut 2 bases from V and 6 bases from J, with 8 bases between. CDR3 residues: CASSLLGGEQYF. In DNA, the CDR3 is TGTGCCAGCAGTTTACTGGGCGGCGAGCAGTACTTC.

This clone was picked up one time. The genes are TRBV5-5 and TRBJ2-5; D call uncertain. The ends were cut back, 2 bases at V and 4 bases at J, with 3 bases in the middle. CDR1 SGHKS and CDR2 YYEKEE come from the germline V gene (reference sequence). CDR3 length equals 11 residues. The chain's CDR3 is CASSFAETQYF. The CDR3 DNA reads TGTGCCAGCAGCTTTGCAGAGACCCAGTACTTC.

The chain couples TRBV5-1 to TRBJ1-4; 7 positions agree with TRBD1. Germline lookup yields CDR1 SGHRS and CDR2 YFSETQ. The J segment lost 6 bases and the V segment lost 4 bases, leaving 6 bases of the junction unmatched. The CDR3 loop spans 14 amino acids. In DNA form, the CDR3 reads TGCGCCAGCAGCCTCGGGACAGCCCATGAAAAACTGTTTTTT. This sequence encodes CASSLGTAHEKLFF.

This CDR3 reads CASSLDNRRGYTF. The CDR3 DNA reads as TGTGCCAGCAGCTTAGACAACCGTCGTGGCTACACCTTC. J is TRBJ1-2 and V is TRBV7-8; D gene unclear. The CDR3 is 13 residues long. CDR1 and CDR2 (germline): SGHVS, FQNEAQ. Trimming took 1 base from V and 7 from J, leaving 10 bases between them.